The T cell receptor (beta chain) under discussion was sequenced for a study of blood T cells in healthy people across ages. The study, taken as a whole, reports: It was held that diversity estimates obtained from one million T cells represented underestimates. Unsorted PBMCs prevented conclusive naive versus antigen-experienced comparison. Researchers report that TCR beta diversity correlated strongly with naive T cell percentage.

This CDR3 region has 16 residues. Trimming removed 3 bases at V and 0 bases at J, with 12 bases between. The germline gives CDR1 SNHLY, CDR2 FYNNEI. With each sample, at least 5 micrograms of total RNA were extracted. As for this clonotype: What it recognizes is unknown.

The authors ran a second PCR of 7 to 11 cycles using a sample-barcoded 5' primer and a J-beta primer mix. A single record per CDR3 protein comes from TCRdb applying MiXCR to the 5' RACE reads. The sample records 630,000 or so distinct CDR3 sequences, roughly 30% being singletons. Material for sequencing was blood. The gene calls are TRBV2 and TRBJ2-4, with D tentatively TRBD1 (6 bases). This TCR was sampled from a woman older than 75 in good health. The CDR3 sequence is CASSDPGQIAKNIQYF. CDR3 sequence (DNA): TGTGCCAGCAGTGATCCTGGACAGATAGCCAAAAACATTCAGTACTTC.